These 2 T cell receptor beta chains were all obtained from the same sample, sequenced in a study of T cell repertoires in cytomegalovirus infection. From the reads, TCRdb called clonotypes with MiXCR, one entry per CDR3 protein. The data show 680,000 or so distinct CDR3 sequences, approximately 40% seen once. Input material: PBMCs. These receptors all come from a human donor in good health (CMV status not recorded). Some clones in this sample may be carry-over from other donors' samples.

The gene calls are TRBV19 and TRBJ2-5, with 12 bases aligning to TRBD2. With V trimmed by 9 bases and J by 11 bases, 10 bases remained unmatched. The germline gives CDR1 LNHDA, CDR2 SQIVND (reference sequence). CDR3 size: 13 residues. The CDR3 DNA reads TGTGCCAGCAGACTAGCGGGGGAAGGTAAACAGTACTTC. This gives the protein CASRLAGEGKQYF. The full variable domain, with the rest looked up from reference TRBV19 and TRBJ2-5, is DGGITQSPKYLFRKEGQNVTLSCEQNLNHDAMYWYRQDPGQGLRLIYYSQIVNDFQKGDIAEGYSVSREKKESFPLTVTSAQKNPTAFYLCASRLAGEGKQYFGPGTRLLVL.

A few counts support this clonotype. This chain links TRBV6-5 with TRBJ2-1; possible D gene TRBD1, 5 bases. Germline V CDR1 and CDR2: MNHEY, SVGAGI. CDR3 size: 12 residues. V lost 6 bases and J 7 bases, leaving 10 bases between the germline ends. CDR3 amino acids: CASSQTVNEQFF. The CDR3 DNA is TGTGCCAGCAGCCAGACAGTTAATGAGCAGTTCTTC.